The rows below give T cell receptor beta chains drawn from one sample of a study of early T cells in non-severe SARS-CoV-2 infection. TCRdb reprocessed the 5' RACE reads with MiXCR, giving one entry per CDR3 protein. The sample records tens of thousands of distinct CDR3 sequences, over 4.5% being singletons. The source was whole blood, collected at baseline. The source of these receptors is an adult who was a healthcare worker with PCR-confirmed SARS-CoV-2 infection or an uninfected control (not recorded which). Both conserved end residues are part of each CDR3. D genes are given only for firm matches. Expanded clones are given a class, and other clones once, few, many or no size at all.

TGTGCCAGCAGACCTATGACAGGGTGGGCCTACAATGAGCAGTTCTTC	CASRPMTGWAYNEQFF	many	TRBJ2-1	TRBV6-1	TRBD1
TGTGCCAGCAGCCAAGGACAGGGACTAGGTTGGGACAATGAGCAGTTCTTC	CASSQGQGLGWDNEQFF	many	TRBJ2-1	TRBV3-1	NA
TGTGCCAGCAGTTTTAGCGGGAGGGCCAGGGAGCAGTACTTC	CASSFSGRAREQYF	few	TRBJ2-7	TRBV28	TRBD2
TGTGCCAGCAGTTCGAGGACAGGGTTGAACATTCAGTACTTC	CASSSRTGLNIQYF	many	TRBJ2-4	TRBV28	TRBD1
TGCAGTGCTAGCCGAACAGGGGATAAGGCAGATACGCAGTATTTT	CSASRTGDKADTQYF	NA	TRBJ2-3	TRBV20-1	TRBD1
TGTGCCAGCACTCCTGGAGGGAGGCAGAGTGAGCAGTTCTTC	CASTPGGRQSEQFF	many	TRBJ2-1	TRBV7-2	NA
TGCGCCAGCAGCCAAGATCCCCCCGGGACAGGGGTCGTGCAGTACTTC	CASSQDPPGTGVVQYF	many	TRBJ2-7	TRBV4-1	TRBD1
TGTGCCAGTAGTAAGGGGACTAGCGGGAGTCATGAGCAGTTCTTC	CASSKGTSGSHEQFF	many	TRBJ2-1	TRBV19	TRBD2
TGTGCCAGCAGGGGACAGGGGGCTGTAGCGGGATCTGAGCAGTTCTTC	CASRGQGAVAGSEQFF	NA	TRBJ2-1	TRBV2	TRBD1
TGTGCCAGCAGCCAAGATCGGACAGGGGGAGGTTATGAGCAGTTCTTC	CASSQDRTGGGYEQFF	many	TRBJ2-1	TRBV4-2	TRBD1
TGCAGCGTTGCCCCAGGGAACTCCTACGAGCAGTACTTC	CSVAPGNSYEQYF	many	TRBJ2-7	TRBV29-1	NA
TGTGCCAGCACCATGAAGGGACTAGCGGGAGAAGTTAGCTCCTACAATGAGCAGTTCTTC	CASTMKGLAGEVSSYNEQFF	many	TRBJ2-1	TRBV6-1	TRBD2
TGTGCCAGCAGCCTAATTAACACTGAAGCTTTCTTT	CASSLINTEAFF	many	TRBJ1-1	TRBV6-6	NA
TGTGCCAGCGAATCCGGGGACGTATTCTCCTACGAGCAGTACTTC	CASESGDVFSYEQYF	many	TRBJ2-7	TRBV7-2	NA